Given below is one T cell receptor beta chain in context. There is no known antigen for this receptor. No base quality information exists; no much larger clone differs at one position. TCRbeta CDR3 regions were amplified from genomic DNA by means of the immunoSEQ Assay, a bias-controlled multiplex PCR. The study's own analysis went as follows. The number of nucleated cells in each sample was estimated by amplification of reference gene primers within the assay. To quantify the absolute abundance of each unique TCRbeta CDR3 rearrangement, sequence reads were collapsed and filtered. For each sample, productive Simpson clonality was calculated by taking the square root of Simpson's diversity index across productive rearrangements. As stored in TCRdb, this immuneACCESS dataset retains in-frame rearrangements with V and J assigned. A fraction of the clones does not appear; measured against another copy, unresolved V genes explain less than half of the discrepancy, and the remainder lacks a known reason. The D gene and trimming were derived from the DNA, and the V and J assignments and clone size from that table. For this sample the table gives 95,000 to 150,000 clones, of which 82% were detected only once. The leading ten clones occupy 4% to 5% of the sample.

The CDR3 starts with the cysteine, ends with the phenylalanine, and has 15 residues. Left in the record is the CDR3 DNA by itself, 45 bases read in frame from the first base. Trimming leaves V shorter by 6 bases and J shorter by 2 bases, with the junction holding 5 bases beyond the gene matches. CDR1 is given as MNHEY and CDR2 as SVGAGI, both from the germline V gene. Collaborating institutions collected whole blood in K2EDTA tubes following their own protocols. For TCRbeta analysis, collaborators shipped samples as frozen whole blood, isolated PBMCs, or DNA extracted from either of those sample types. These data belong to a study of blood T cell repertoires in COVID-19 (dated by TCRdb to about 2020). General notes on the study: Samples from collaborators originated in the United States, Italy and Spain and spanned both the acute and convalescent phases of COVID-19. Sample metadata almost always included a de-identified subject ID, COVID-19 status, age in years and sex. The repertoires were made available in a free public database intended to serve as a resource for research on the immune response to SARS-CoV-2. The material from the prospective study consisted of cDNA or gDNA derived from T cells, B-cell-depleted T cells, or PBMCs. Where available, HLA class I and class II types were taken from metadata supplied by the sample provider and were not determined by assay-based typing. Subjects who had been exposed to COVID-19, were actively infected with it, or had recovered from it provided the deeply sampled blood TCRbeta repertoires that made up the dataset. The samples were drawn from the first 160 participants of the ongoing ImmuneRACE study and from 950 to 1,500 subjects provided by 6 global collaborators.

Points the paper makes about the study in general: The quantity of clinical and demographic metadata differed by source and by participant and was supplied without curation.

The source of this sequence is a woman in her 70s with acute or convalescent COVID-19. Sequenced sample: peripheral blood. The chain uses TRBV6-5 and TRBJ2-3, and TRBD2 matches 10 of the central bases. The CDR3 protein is CASRSTSGATDTQYF. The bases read TGTGCCAGCAGGAGTACTAGCGGGGCCACAGATACGCAGTATTTT.